Included here is one T cell receptor beta chain sequence, with context. Repertoires were generated with immunoSEQ multiplex PCR, while TCRdb's copy carries only in-frame clones and drops some. The repertoire holds about 130,000 clones, roughly nine tenths seen once, with around 1.2% in the top ten. This entry belongs to a study of cytomegalovirus exposure and HLA in healthy donors. The CDR3 contains 14 residues. The germline CDR1 and CDR2 sequences are ENHRY and SYGVKD. V lost 5 bases, J lost 5 bases, and 14 bases lay in between. Specimen: PBMCs. The V gene is TRBV10-3, the J gene TRBJ2-3; D is unclear. The receptor comes from a woman younger than 30 in good health and CMV-seronegative. The CDR3 loop is CAISYSSEQDTQYF. CDR3 DNA sequence: TGTGCCATCAGTTACTCCTCTGAGCAAGATACGCAGTATTTT.